The rows below give T cell receptor beta chains drawn from one sample of a study of Ad26.COV2.S vaccination and SARS-CoV-2 variants. Measured with immunoSEQ multiplex PCR; TCRdb has only the in-frame clones, and not every one. Of about 350,000 clones in the sample, 86% were seen once. The sample was peripheral blood, taken in a trial of Ad26.COV2.S vaccine versus placebo. The receptors were gathered from a person aged 18-60 years who received the Ad26.COV2.S COVID-19 vaccine or a placebo. Both conserved end residues are part of each CDR3. D genes are given only for firm matches. For some rows the clone size is stated as once, few or many, or as a class when expanded; others skip it.

d_gene,v_gene,j_gene,abundance,CDR3nt,CDR3aa
TRBD1,TRBV28,TRBJ1-6,.,TGTGCCAGCAGCACTCTCCGGGACAGACATTCACCCCTCCACTTT,CASSTLRDRHSPLHF
TRBD1,TRBV28,TRBJ2-1,.,TGTGCCAGCAGGCGACAGGGAATCTCGTACCATGAGCAGTTCTTC,CASRRQGISYHEQFF
.,TRBV6-5,TRBJ2-7,.,TGTGCCAGCGACAGCGCTTATGGTGGCTACGAGCAGTACTTC,CASDSAYGGYEQYF
.,TRBV5-4,TRBJ1-1,.,TGTGCCAGCAGCCCCGGGGGGCCAGGGATGAACACTGAAGCTTTCTTT,CASSPGGPGMNTEAFF
TRBD2,TRBV7-2,TRBJ2-7,.,TGTGCCAGCAGCTTTTGGCTAGCGGGGGCCTACTCCTACGAGCAGTACTTC,CASSFWLAGAYSYEQYF
TRBD1,TRBV28,TRBJ1-4,few,TGTGCCAGCAGTACAGGACAGGGGGTAGCTAATGAAAAACTGTTTTTT,CASSTGQGVANEKLFF
.,TRBV5-5,TRBJ2-6,.,TGTGCCAGCCTTCGGGACCCCTCTGGGGCCAACGTCCTGACTTTC,CASLRDPSGANVLTF
.,TRBV3-1/TRBV3-2,TRBJ2-7,.,TGTGCCAGCAGCAGCCCCGGGGAGCAGTACTTC,CASSSPGEQYF
TRBD1,TRBV7-9,TRBJ2-6,.,TGTGCCAGCAGCCGAAGCGCGACAGGGGCCAGATCTGGGGCCAACGTCCTGACTTTC,CASSRSATGARSGANVLTF
.,TRBV7-2,TRBJ1-5,once,TGTGCCAGCAGCCAAACGGGAGTTAGCAATCAGCCCCAGCATTTT,CASSQTGVSNQPQHF
.,TRBV6-5,TRBJ2-2,few,TGTGCCAGCAGCCCGGGTGCGAACACCGGGGAGCTGTTTTTT,CASSPGANTGELFF
TRBD1,TRBV11-1,TRBJ2-2,.,TGTGCCAGCAGGAGGGACAGGGGGCTAACCGGGGAGCTGTTTTTT,CASRRDRGLTGELFF
TRBD1,TRBV29-1,TRBJ2-5,.,TGCAGCGGCGGGACAGGGCTGTCAGAGACCCAGTACTTC,CSGGTGLSETQYF
.,TRBV4-1,TRBJ2-3,once,TGCGCCAGCAGCCACCGAAGAGTCGGGCAAAGCACAGATACGCAGTATTTT,CASSHRRVGQSTDTQYF
.,TRBV27,TRBJ1-5,.,TGTGCCAGCAGAAGGGATCTGGGTCCCCAGCATTTT,CASRRDLGPQHF
.,TRBV6-1,TRBJ2-6,.,TGTGCCAGCAGTTCACGGGGGTTAGGGGCCAACGTCCTGACTTTC,CASSSRGLGANVLTF
.,TRBV7-3,TRBJ2-2,.,TGTGCCAGCAGCTTAACGTCCCACCGACTTGACACCGGGGAGCTGTTTTTT,CASSLTSHRLDTGELFF
.,TRBV5-1,TRBJ1-6,few,TGCGCCAGCAGCACCTCGGGGGGAGGCTCCTATAATTCACCCCTCCACTTT,CASSTSGGGSYNSPLHF
TRBD2,TRBV27,TRBJ2-3,.,TGTGCCAGCAGTTTATCGACTAGCGGGGGAGATACGCAGTATTTT,CASSLSTSGGDTQYF
.,TRBV4-1,TRBJ1-4,.,TGCGCCAGCAGCCAAAACCCCCGTAGAACAACTAATGAAAAACTGTTTTTT,CASSQNPRRTTNEKLFF
.,TRBV27,TRBJ2-7,.,TGTGCCAGCAGTTTTCTGGTTAGGGGTGCGGACGAGCAGTACTTC,CASSFLVRGADEQYF
.,TRBV5-1,TRBJ2-5,once,TGCGCCAGCAGCTTGGCTTTGACAGCGCAAGAGACCCAGTACTTC,CASSLALTAQETQYF
.,TRBV6-2/TRBV6-3,TRBJ2-1,.,TGTGCCAGCAGCCGCTGGGGGGGGGCCCAATACAATGAGCAGTTCTTC,CASSRWGGAQYNEQFF
.,TRBV9,TRBJ2-3,.,TGTGCCAGCAGCGCGGACTCTCCTCGACACACAGATACGCAGTATTTT,CASSADSPRHTDTQYF
.,TRBV3-1/TRBV3-2,TRBJ1-6,.,TGTGCCAGCAGCCAGCTCAGGGTTTCACCCCTCCACTTT,CASSQLRVSPLHF
.,TRBV7-9,TRBJ2-5,.,TGTGCCAGCAGCTTAGCGCGGCTAGCCGAGGAGACCCAGTACTTC,CASSLARLAEETQYF
.,TRBV1,TRBJ1-5,once,TGCACCAGCAGGCTCCTCGTCCGGGCGAACCAGCCCCAGCATTTT,CTSRLLVRANQPQHF
.,TRBV6-6,TRBJ1-2,.,TGTGCCAGCAGTTTGAGTTCCGGACAGCCAGGCTACACCTTC,CASSLSSGQPGYTF
TRBD2,TRBV7-2,TRBJ2-5,.,TGTGCCAGCAGCCCCCTAGGACTAGCCAAAGAGACCCAGTACTTC,CASSPLGLAKETQYF
TRBD1,TRBV10-2,TRBJ1-2,.,TGCGCCAGCAGTGTTGGACAGGGATTTTATGGCTACACCTTC,CASSVGQGFYGYTF
.,TRBV19,TRBJ1-4,.,TGTGCCAGTACCCAACGCACAGCAGCAACTAATGAAAAACTGTTTTTT,CASTQRTAATNEKLFF
.,TRBV5-6,TRBJ2-7,.,TGTGCCAGCAGCTTGGTCCGAGACAGGACCTCCTACGAGCAGTACTTC,CASSLVRDRTSYEQYF